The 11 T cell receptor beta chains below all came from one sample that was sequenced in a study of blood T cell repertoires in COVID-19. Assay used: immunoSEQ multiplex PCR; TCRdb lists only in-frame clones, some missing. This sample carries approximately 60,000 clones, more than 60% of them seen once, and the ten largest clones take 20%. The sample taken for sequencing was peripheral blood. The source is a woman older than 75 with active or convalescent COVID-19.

The CDR3 loop reads CASSRRLATGGELFF. The CDR3 region has the DNA TGTGCCAGCAGCCGCCGACTAGCAACGGGCGGGGAGCTGTTTTTT. The rearrangement joins TRBV6-5 to TRBJ2-2; 7 bases map to TRBD2. The CDR3 sequence is 15 residues long. Germline lookup yields CDR1 MNHEY and CDR2 SVGAGI. The V and J ends lost 6 bases and 7 bases, in that order; junction bases with no gene match: 11.

As DNA, the CDR3 is TGTGCCAGCACTTTGGGGGCAGGTGGCCAGCCCCAGCATTTT. It codes for CASTLGAGGQPQHF. The chain is built from TRBV6-4 and TRBJ1-5, with D possibly being TRBD1 (6 bases). This CDR3 has 14 amino acids. V was trimmed by 7 bases and J by 7 bases, leaving 17 bases between them. Germline lookup yields CDR1 MRHNA and CDR2 SNTAGT.

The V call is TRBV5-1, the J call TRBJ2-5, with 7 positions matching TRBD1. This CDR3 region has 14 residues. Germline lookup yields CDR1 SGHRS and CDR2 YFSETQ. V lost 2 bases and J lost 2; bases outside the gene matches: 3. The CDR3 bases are TGCGCCAGCAGCTTCATGACAGGGCAAGAGACCCAGTACTTC. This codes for CASSFMTGQETQYF.

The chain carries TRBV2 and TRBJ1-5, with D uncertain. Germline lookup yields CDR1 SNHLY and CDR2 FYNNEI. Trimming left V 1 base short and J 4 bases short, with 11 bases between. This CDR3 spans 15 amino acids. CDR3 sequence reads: CASSEEGVSNQPQHF. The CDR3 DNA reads TGTGCCAGCAGTGAAGAGGGAGTCTCTAATCAGCCCCAGCATTTT.

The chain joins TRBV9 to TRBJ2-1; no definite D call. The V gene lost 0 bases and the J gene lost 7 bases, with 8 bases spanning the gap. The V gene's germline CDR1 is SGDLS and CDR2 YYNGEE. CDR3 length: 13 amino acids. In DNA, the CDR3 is TGTGCCAGCAGCGTAGGGCAGATAAATGAGCAGTTCTTC. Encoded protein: CASSVGQINEQFF.

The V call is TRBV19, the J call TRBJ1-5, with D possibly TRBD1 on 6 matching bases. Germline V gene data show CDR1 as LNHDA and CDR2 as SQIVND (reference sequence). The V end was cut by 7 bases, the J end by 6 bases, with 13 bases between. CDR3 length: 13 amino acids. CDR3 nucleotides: TGTGCCAGTACATCGGGGGGGCGTCAGCCCCAGCATTTT. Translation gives CASTSGGRQPQHF. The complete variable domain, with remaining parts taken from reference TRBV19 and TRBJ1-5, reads DGGITQSPKYLFRKEGQNVTLSCEQNLNHDAMYWYRQDPGQGLRLIYYSQIVNDFQKGDIAEGYSVSREKKESFPLTVTSAQKNPTAFYLCASTSGGRQPQHFGDGTRLSIL.

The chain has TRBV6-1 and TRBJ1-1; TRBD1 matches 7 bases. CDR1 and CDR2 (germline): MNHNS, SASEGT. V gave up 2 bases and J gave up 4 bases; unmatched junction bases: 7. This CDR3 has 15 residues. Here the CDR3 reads CASSEHGQVGTEAFF. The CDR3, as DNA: TGTGCCAGCAGTGAACACGGACAGGTAGGCACTGAAGCTTTCTTT.

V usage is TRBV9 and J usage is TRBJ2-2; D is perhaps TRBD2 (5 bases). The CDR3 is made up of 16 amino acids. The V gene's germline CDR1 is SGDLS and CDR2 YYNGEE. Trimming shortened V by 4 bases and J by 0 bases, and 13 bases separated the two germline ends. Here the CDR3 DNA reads TGTGCCAGCAGCCCCCGTCGGGAAGCGAACACCGGGGAGCTGTTTTTT. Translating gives CASSPRREANTGELFF.

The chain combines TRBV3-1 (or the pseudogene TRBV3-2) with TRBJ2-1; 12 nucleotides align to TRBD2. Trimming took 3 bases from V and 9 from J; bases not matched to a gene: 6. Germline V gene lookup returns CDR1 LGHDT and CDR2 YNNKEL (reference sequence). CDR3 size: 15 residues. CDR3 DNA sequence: TGTGCCAGCAGCCAGGGACTAGCGGGCTCGGGTGAGCAGTTCTTC. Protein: CASSQGLAGSGEQFF.

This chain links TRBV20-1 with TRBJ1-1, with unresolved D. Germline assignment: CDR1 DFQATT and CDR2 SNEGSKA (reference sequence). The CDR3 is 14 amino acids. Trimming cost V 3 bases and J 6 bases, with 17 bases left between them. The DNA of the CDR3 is TGCAGTGCTAGTTCCCCCCGTCGAGACTCTGAAGCTTTCTTT. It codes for CSASSPRRDSEAFF.

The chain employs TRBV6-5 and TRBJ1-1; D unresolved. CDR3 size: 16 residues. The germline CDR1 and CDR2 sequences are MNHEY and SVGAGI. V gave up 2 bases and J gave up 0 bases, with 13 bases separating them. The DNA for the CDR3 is TGTGCCAGCAGTTACATAAGGACGGAGGTGAACACTGAAGCTTTCTTT. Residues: CASSYIRTEVNTEAFF.